This passage covers 6 T cell receptor beta chains from one sample sequenced in a study of technical replicates of blood from several donors. The table came from immunoSEQ multiplex PCR; TCRdb's copy has only in-frame clones and leaves some out. Found here are over 55,000 clones, approximately 97% of them singletons; the top ten hold roughly 0.2%. The sample consisted of T cells isolated from PBMCs. The origin of the receptors is a human donor in good health.

The V gene is TRBV6-4, the J gene TRBJ2-1, with 8 bases fitting TRBD1. The length of the CDR3 is 15 residues. Germline trimming cut 2 bases from V and 5 bases from J; bases unmatched to any gene: 5. Germline V gives CDR1 MRHNA, CDR2 SNTAGT. The CDR3 is CASSDGTGGNNEQFF. The CDR3 bases are TGTGCCAGCAGTGACGGGACAGGAGGCAACAATGAGCAGTTCTTC.

This clone was detected once. The chain recombines TRBV10-1 with TRBJ1-1, with TRBD1 as a possible D gene (6 bases). Germline V gene sequence: CDR1 WNHNN, CDR2 SYGVQD (reference sequence). The germline V and J ends were trimmed by 7 bases and 11 bases, with 17 bases remaining between them. The CDR3 runs 12 residues. The CDR3 nucleotides are TGCGCCAGCATGGGTCCCAGGGGAACGGCTTTCTTT. The encoded protein is CASMGPRGTAFF.

The chain couples TRBV5-1 to TRBJ1-6, with a tentative D call TRBD1 (5 bases). The germline V and J ends were trimmed by 0 bases and 13 bases, with 20 bases remaining between them. Germline V CDR1 and CDR2: SGHRS, YFSETQ. The CDR3 runs to 16 residues. The CDR3 spells CASSLGRQGNPFPLHF. As DNA, the CDR3 is TGCGCCAGCAGCTTGGGTCGTCAGGGAAACCCTTTCCCCCTCCACTTT.

V and J are TRBV30 and TRBJ1-2; 9 bases are shared with TRBD1. This CDR3 region has 12 residues. J lost 5 bases, V lost 8 bases, and 6 bases had no gene match. Per the germline V gene, CDR1 is GTSNPN and CDR2 is SVGIG (reference sequence). Here the CDR3 reads CAGRDREYGYTF. CDR3 sequence (DNA): TGTGCCGGAAGGGACAGGGAGTATGGCTACACCTTC. Complete variable domain (other parts from reference TRBV30 and TRBJ1-2): SQTIHQWPATLVQPVGSPLSLECTVEGTSNPNLYWYRQAAGRGLQLLFYSVGIGQISSEVPQNLSASRPQDRQFILSSKKLLLSDSGFYLCAGRDREYGYTFGSGTRLTVV.

This rearrangement joins TRBV4-1 to TRBJ2-3; TRBD2 matches 14 bases. The germline V gene encodes CDR1 MGHRA and CDR2 YSYEKL. This CDR3 is 19 amino acids long. The trim removed 2 bases at V and 0 bases at J, leaving 7 bases unmatched. The CDR3 here is CASSQRRTSGGRSTDTQYF. The CDR3 DNA reads as TGCGCCAGCAGCCAAAGGAGGACTAGCGGGGGGCGAAGCACAGATACGCAGTATTTT.

This clone appeared a single time. The chain joins TRBV9 to TRBJ1-6; maybe TRBD1 (6 bases). The germline CDR1 and CDR2 sequences are SGDLS and YYNGEE. The V gene lost 4 bases and the J gene lost 0 bases, with 17 bases spanning the gap. The CDR3 sequence is 18 residues long. CDR3: CASSRGMGSSSYNSPLHF. The CDR3, as DNA: TGTGCCAGCAGCAGGGGGATGGGGTCTAGCTCCTATAATTCACCCCTCCACTTT.